These 22 T cell receptor beta chains share one sample of origin, sequenced in a study of regulatory T cells in long-lasting Graves disease (dated by TCRdb to the early 2020s). The library was prepared using multiplex PCR. TCRdb shows the sequencer as Illumina HiSeq 4000. To build TCR beta libraries, CDR3 regions were amplified by Arm-PCR using iRepertoire HTBI primers. TCRdb reran the public reads through fastp at Q25 and MiXCR, keeping productive beta chains. Every distinct CDR3 protein forms one entry, paired with its most common genes and DNA. This sample holds roughly 430,000 distinct CDR3 sequences; roughly 21% were observed only once. Roughly an eighth of the sample goes to the ten largest clones. The label giving this sample's time point can be read as: persistent/refractory GD, antithyroid drugs over 5 years with positive TRAb. For both TCR sequencing and RNA sequencing, RNA was extracted from PBMCs in TRIzol.

The source material was peripheral blood mononuclear cells (PBMCs), sampled when the disease was refractory, from a patient treated with antithyroid drugs. These receptors all stem from a female donor with Graves disease.

This sequence joins TRBV20-1 and TRBJ1-2; D gene uncertain. The germline V gene has CDR1 DFQATT and CDR2 SNEGSKA (reference sequence). The V gene lost 6 bases and the J gene lost 1 base, with 15 bases spanning the gap. This CDR3 is built from 14 residues. CDR3 protein: CSAVVLNLNYGYTF. DNA of the CDR3: TGCAGTGCGGTCGTTCTGAACCTTAACTATGGCTACACCTTC.

There are a few counts of this clonotype. The gene calls are TRBV2 and TRBJ1-5; D may be TRBD1 (6 bases). CDR1 and CDR2 (germline): SNHLY, FYNNEI. Trimming removed 5 bases from V and 5 bases from J, with 19 bases in between. There are 16 residues in the CDR3. CDR3 region: CASSSQGAGVDQPQHF. The CDR3 DNA follows: TGTGCCAGCAGTTCACAGGGAGCAGGTGTCGATCAGCCCCAGCATTTT.

Worth noting for this clonotype: Germline is not matched at one junction end, which may reflect a read error. This chain uses TRBV27 with TRBJ2-2; D is unclear. This CDR3 spans 14 amino acids. CDR1 MNHEY and CDR2 SMNVEV come from the germline V gene (reference sequence). The CDR3, as DNA: TGTGCCAGCAGTTCTCCGACTTACACCGAGGAGCTGTTTTTT. This sequence encodes CASSSPTYTEELFF.

A few counts support this clonotype. CDR3 sequence: CAWSEQNTEAFF. The CDR3 DNA sequence: TGTGCCTGGAGCGAACAAAACACTGAAGCTTTCTTT. The chain joins TRBV30 to TRBJ1-1; D remains unclear. This CDR3 region has 12 residues. V was trimmed by 3 bases and J by 2 bases, leaving 7 bases between them. Looked up from germline, CDR1 is GTSNPN and CDR2 is SVGIG (reference sequence).

Notes on this clonotype: Being one base from a much bigger clone, this may be a read error. The gene calls are TRBV2 and TRBJ2-7; the D gene is possibly TRBD1 (6 bases). The CDR3 extends over 13 amino acids. V was shortened by 5 bases and J by 6 bases, with 14 bases between the two germline ends. Germline CDR1 reads SNHLY; CDR2 reads FYNNEI. The CDR3 protein is CASSRTAIGEQYF. The DNA of the CDR3 is TGTGCCAGCAGTCGGACAGCAATTGGCGAGCAGTACTTC.

This clonotype was observed at least ten times. This sequence joins TRBV28 and TRBJ2-5; weak D call: TRBD1 (5 bases). The length of the CDR3 is 16 residues. Germline CDR1 reads MDHEN; CDR2 reads SYDVKM. V lost 1 base and J lost 6, with 18 bases in between. The CDR3 region is CASSLLGQGSWKTQYF. CDR3 DNA sequence: TGTGCCAGCAGTTTATTGGGGCAGGGCAGTTGGAAGACCCAGTACTTC.

This clonotype has ten or more counts. This chain links TRBV5-1 with TRBJ2-4; TRBD1 agrees at 7 bases. Germline V gives CDR1 SGHRS, CDR2 YFSETQ. The CDR3 is 16 residues long. The J segment lost 0 bases and the V segment lost 4 bases, leaving 7 bases of the junction unmatched. The CDR3 protein is CASSPRTGLAKNIQYF. The CDR3 nucleotides are TGCGCCAGCAGCCCCAGGACAGGACTAGCCAAAAACATTCAGTACTTC.

The V and J genes are TRBV5-1 and TRBJ2-5; possibly TRBD1 or TRBD2 for D (5 bases each). V was shortened by 7 bases and J by 4 bases, with 17 bases between the two germline ends. CDR3 length: 14 residues. Germline V CDR1 and CDR2: SGHRS, YFSETQ. CDR3 sequence: CASGTGTEPETQYF. The CDR3 DNA reads as TGCGCCAGCGGGACCGGGACCGAACCAGAGACCCAGTACTTC. The whole variable domain, filled in from reference TRBV5-1 and TRBJ2-5, reads KAGVTQTPRYLIKTRGQQVTLSCSPISGHRSVSWYQQTPGQGLQFLFEYFSETQRNKGNFPGRFSGRQFSNSRSEMNVSTLELGDSALYLCASGTGTEPETQYFGPGTRLLVL.

This clonotype was counted at least ten times. This chain links TRBV5-6 with TRBJ1-5, with D maybe TRBD1 (6 bases). V was pared by 4 bases and J by 7 bases, with 15 bases between. The germline V gene encodes CDR1 SGHDT and CDR2 YYEEEE. The CDR3 has 14 residues. The CDR3 coding sequence is TGTGCCAGCAGCCAACAGGGAAGAGGGCAGCCCCAGCATTTT. Protein product: CASSQQGRGQPQHF.

The CDR3 reads CASSESLTYEQYF. For the CDR3, the DNA is TGCGCCAGCAGTGAGTCACTTACATACGAGCAGTACTTC. This chain uses TRBV10-1 with TRBJ2-7; D call uncertain. Per the germline V gene, CDR1 is WNHNN and CDR2 is SYGVQD (reference sequence). CDR3 size: 13 residues. V was shortened by 0 bases and J by 4 bases, with 7 bases between the two germline ends.

This clonotype was picked up a small number of times. This chain connects TRBV3-1 to TRBJ1-3; 11 positions match TRBD1. Germline V gives CDR1 LGHDT, CDR2 YNNKEL (reference sequence). The junction had 2 bases not matched to a gene; V was cut back by 4 bases and J by 3 bases. The CDR3 sequence is 15 residues long. The CDR3 nucleotides read TGTGCCAGCAGCCGGACAGGGGGCTTTGGAAACACCATATATTTT. This sequence encodes CASSRTGGFGNTIYF.

This clonotype was found a few times. The chain has TRBV7-9 and TRBJ1-1; 8 nucleotides agree with TRBD1. This CDR3 has 14 residues. Germline V gives CDR1 SEHNR, CDR2 FQNEAQ (reference sequence). V gave up 4 bases and J gave up 10 bases; unmatched junction bases: 11. CDR3 nucleotide sequence: TGTGCCAGCAGCTCAGGGACAGGTGAAAGAGGAGCTTTCTTT. This sequence encodes CASSSGTGERGAFF.

This clonotype has only a few counts. DNA for the CDR3: TGCAGCGTTCCGACCGGGACACCAACCGGGGAGCTGTTTTTT. It translates to CSVPTGTPTGELFF. The J gene is TRBJ2-2, the V gene TRBV29-1, with a tentative D call TRBD1 (6 bases). In germline, CDR1 is SQVTM, CDR2 ANQGSEA. Trimming took 5 bases from V and 5 from J, leaving 15 bases between them. CDR3 length equals 14 residues.

At least ten counts were recorded for this clonotype. This sequence joins TRBV24-1 and TRBJ1-5, with 10 bases matching TRBD1. Germline-derived CDR1 and CDR2 are KGHDR and SFDVKD. The trim removed 4 bases at V and 11 bases at J, leaving 10 bases unmatched. This CDR3 region has 15 residues. The chain's CDR3 is CATSDPGTGETAQHF. The CDR3, as DNA: TGTGCCACCAGTGACCCCGGGACAGGGGAAACGGCCCAGCATTTT.

This clonotype occurred a few times. The chain uses TRBV7-8 and TRBJ1-4; D call uncertain. There are 14 residues in the CDR3. V lost 2 bases to trimming and J lost 3 bases, with 7 bases between them. Germline CDR1 and CDR2: SGHVS and FQNEAQ. This CDR3 is CASSLRVSNEKLFF. CDR3 DNA sequence: TGTGCCAGCAGCTTAAGGGTATCTAATGAAAAACTGTTTTTT.

This clonotype was seen only a few times. V and J are TRBV10-3 and TRBJ1-5; D is perhaps TRBD1 (6 bases). Germline loops: CDR1 ENHRY, CDR2 SYGVKD. The CDR3 runs 14 residues. Trimming stripped 4 bases from V and 1 base from J, with 8 bases between. The CDR3 reads CAISATGSNQPQHF. The CDR3, as DNA: TGTGCCATCAGTGCTACAGGGAGCAATCAGCCCCAGCATTTT.

This clonotype was picked up a small number of times. The J gene is TRBJ2-7, the V gene TRBV4-1; TRBD1 matches at 10 bases. CDR3 length equals 15 residues. J was trimmed by 3 bases and V by 4 bases; bases with no gene match: 6. Germline CDR1 and CDR2: MGHRA and YSYEKL. The chain's CDR3 is CASSLIGTGDYEQYF. For the CDR3, the DNA is TGCGCCAGCAGCCTAATCGGGACAGGGGACTACGAGCAGTACTTC.

There are many counts of this clonotype. The chain couples TRBV10-3 to TRBJ1-2; 8 nucleotides match TRBD1. The CDR3 has 16 amino acids. V dropped 1 base and J dropped 6; count of bases not matched to a gene: 10. The germline CDR1 and CDR2 sequences are ENHRY and SYGVKD. This CDR3 is CAISEFGGQGEDGYTF. The CDR3, as DNA: TGTGCCATCAGTGAGTTTGGTGGACAGGGAGAGGATGGCTACACCTTC.

The chain recombines TRBV6-1 with TRBJ2-2; D remains unclear. The CDR3 is made up of 14 amino acids. The V gene lost 1 base and the J gene lost 2 bases, with 5 bases spanning the gap. CDR1 is MNHNS and CDR2 is SASEGT in the germline V gene. DNA of the CDR3: TGTGCCAGCAGTGAAGTTAGAAACACCGGGGAGCTGTTTTTT. It codes for CASSEVRNTGELFF.

On this clonotype itself: This may arise from a read error, as a much more abundant clone is one base away. The chain joins TRBV28 to TRBJ2-7, with D perhaps matching TRBD2 (6 bases). The CDR3 spans 16 residues. V was cut by 2 bases and J by 2 bases, with 16 bases left in between. CDR1 and CDR2 (germline): MDHEN, SYDVKM. The CDR3 loop is CASSLNGLRNAYEQYF. CDR3 in DNA: TGTGCCAGCAGTTTAAACGGACTACGGAATGCCTACGAGCAGTACTTC.

This clonotype has only a few counts. The V gene is TRBV10-3, the J gene TRBJ1-1, with 8 bases fitting TRBD1. The ends lost 3 bases at V and 0 bases at J; junction bases unmatched: 3. The CDR3 runs to 15 residues. CDR1 is ENHRY and CDR2 is SYGVKD in the germline V gene. CDR3 in amino acids: CAISEPGGMNTEAFF. Here the CDR3 DNA reads TGTGCCATCAGTGAACCAGGGGGCATGAACACTGAAGCTTTCTTT.

This clonotype came up many times. CDR3 in DNA: TGCAGTGCTCCCCAACCGAACTCAGAGGGTGGCTACACCTTC. Translating gives CSAPQPNSEGGYTF. This chain joins TRBV20-1 and TRBJ1-2; no clear D. The CDR3 consists of 14 residues. The V gene's germline CDR1 is DFQATT and CDR2 SNEGSKA (reference sequence). The germline V and J ends were trimmed by 5 bases and 7 bases, with 20 bases remaining between them.